The present entry profiles one T cell receptor (beta chain) with its context. The germline V gene has CDR1 ENHRY and CDR2 SYGVKD. V was pared by 4 bases and J by 3 bases, with 12 bases of the junction left unmatched. The CDR3 spans 17 residues. This entry belongs to a study of blood T cell repertoires in COVID-19. Study summary: There were acute and convalescent COVID-19 samples, and they came from the United States, Italy and Spain. Sample material is recorded as cDNA or gDNA derived from T cells, B-cell-depleted T cells, or PBMCs.

In the original processing: Amplification of reference gene primers was used by the study to estimate nucleated cell counts. Produced via immunoSEQ multiplex PCR; TCRdb's table is partial and in-frame only. V, J and clone size were drawn from that table, and D and trimming were deduced from the DNA. The sample shows over 350,000 clones, 75% to 90% of them seen only once. This clonotype was obtained from a woman aged 25 to 39 with active or convalescent COVID-19. J is TRBJ1-5 and V is TRBV10-3; 7 bases are a match to TRBD1. The material sequenced was peripheral blood. In DNA form, the CDR3 reads TGTGCCATCAGTGGGGAAGATACAGGGGCCATCAATCAGCCCCAGCATTTT. The encoded protein is CAISGEDTGAINQPQHF.